The clone carrying this T cell receptor (beta chain) occurred once. Its antigen is not known. This sample was included in a study of graft-versus-host responses after intestinal transplantation. Study details: Anti-thymocyte globulin induction preceded 2 to 4 years of tacrolimus and steroid maintenance in all recipients.

The CDR3 covers 14 residues. Per the germline V gene, CDR1 is MDHEN and CDR2 is SYDVKM. The ends were cut back, 4 bases at V and 7 bases at J, with 14 bases in the middle. TCRdb's table, derived via immunoSEQ multiplex PCR, lists solely in-frame clones and lacks some. The table lists approximately 88,000 clones, about 94% of them singletons. Study outcomes and limitations: In patients with graft-donor T cell macrochimerism, allograft graft-versus-host to host-versus-graft clonal ratios were high.

The TCR comes from a human donor who was the organ donor for an intestinal transplant. The chain uses TRBV28 and TRBJ2-1, with a weak D call TRBD1 (5 bases). Sample: unstimulated CD4+ T cells sorted from spleen or lymph node cells, taken before transplant. In nucleotides, the CDR3 is TGTGCCAGCAGTTCCCTTCAGGGAAGGAATGAGCAGTTCTTC. The encoded protein is CASSSLQGRNEQFF.